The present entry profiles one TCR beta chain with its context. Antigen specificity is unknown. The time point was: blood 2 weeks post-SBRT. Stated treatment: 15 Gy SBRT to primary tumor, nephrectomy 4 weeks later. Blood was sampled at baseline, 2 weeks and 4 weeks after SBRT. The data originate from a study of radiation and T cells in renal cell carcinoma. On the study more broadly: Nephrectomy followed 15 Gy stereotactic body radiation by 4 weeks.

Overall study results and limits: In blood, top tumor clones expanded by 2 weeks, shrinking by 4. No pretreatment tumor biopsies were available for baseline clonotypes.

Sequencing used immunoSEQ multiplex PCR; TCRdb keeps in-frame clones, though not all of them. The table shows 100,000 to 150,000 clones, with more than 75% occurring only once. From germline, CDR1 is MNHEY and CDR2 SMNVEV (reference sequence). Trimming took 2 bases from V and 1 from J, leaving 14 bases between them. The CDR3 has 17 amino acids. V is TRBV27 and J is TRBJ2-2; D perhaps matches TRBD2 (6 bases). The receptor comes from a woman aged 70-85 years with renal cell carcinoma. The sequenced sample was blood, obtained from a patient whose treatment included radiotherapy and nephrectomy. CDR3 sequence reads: CASSLRRFGGNTGELFF. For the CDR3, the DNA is TGTGCCAGCAGTTTAAGGAGGTTCGGGGGGAACACCGGGGAGCTGTTTTTT.